This T cell receptor (beta chain) was captured in a study of T cells in narcolepsy. Looking at the study overall: Patients with NT1 or NT2 and healthy control donors were enrolled. Study-wide findings and caveats: Autoreactive HCRT-specific and TRIB2-specific clonotypes were marked in same-patient CSF-versus-blood CD4+ comparisons. Reportedly, autoreactive clonotypes were serially detected in patients' blood but not controls'.

A remark on this clone: Its cognate antigen is unknown.

Only in-frame clones appear in the TCRdb table, and some are missing; sequencing was by immunoSEQ multiplex PCR. This sample has fewer than 35,000 clones, with around 83% found just once. CDR1 and CDR2 (germline): SGHTA, FQGNSA. The V gene end was trimmed by 2 bases and the J gene end by 10 bases; junction bases not matched to a gene: 10. The CDR3 consists of 15 residues. The receptor was isolated from a human donor with narcolepsy. Sequenced material: CD45RA- memory CD4+ T cells from PBMCs. The rearrangement uses TRBV7-2 and TRBJ2-1, with 8 bases that match TRBD2. In nucleotides, the CDR3 is TGTGCCAGCAGCTTAAGCGGGGGATACCGCAGCGAGCAGTTCTTC. Translated: CASSLSGGYRSEQFF.